This entry describes one TCR beta chain. Its antigen remains unidentified. Other DNA sequences within the sample encode an identical CDR3. These data belong to a study of shared clonotypes between healthy human individuals. Overall study context: Every donor yielded three CD4 naive, three CD4 memory, two CD8 naive and one CD8 memory plate. Study-wide results and limits: How much donors shared clonotypes was expected to be affected by sequencing depth.

The table came from immunoSEQ multiplex PCR; TCRdb's copy has only in-frame clones and leaves some out. The table lists hundreds of thousands of clones, roughly 70% of them singletons. The germline CDR1 and CDR2 sequences are SNHLY and FYNNEI. This CDR3 has 11 residues. V lost 3 bases to trimming and J lost 3 bases, with 3 bases between them. The receptor was isolated from a man aged 25-45 years in good health. Sequencing was carried out using memory CD4+ T cells sorted from blood. Specified subset: CD45RA-negative fraction. The chain is built from TRBV2 and TRBJ2-7; D is uncertain. DNA for the CDR3: TGTGCCAGCAGTGATCACTACGAGCAGTACTTC. Amino acid sequence: CASSDHYEQYF.